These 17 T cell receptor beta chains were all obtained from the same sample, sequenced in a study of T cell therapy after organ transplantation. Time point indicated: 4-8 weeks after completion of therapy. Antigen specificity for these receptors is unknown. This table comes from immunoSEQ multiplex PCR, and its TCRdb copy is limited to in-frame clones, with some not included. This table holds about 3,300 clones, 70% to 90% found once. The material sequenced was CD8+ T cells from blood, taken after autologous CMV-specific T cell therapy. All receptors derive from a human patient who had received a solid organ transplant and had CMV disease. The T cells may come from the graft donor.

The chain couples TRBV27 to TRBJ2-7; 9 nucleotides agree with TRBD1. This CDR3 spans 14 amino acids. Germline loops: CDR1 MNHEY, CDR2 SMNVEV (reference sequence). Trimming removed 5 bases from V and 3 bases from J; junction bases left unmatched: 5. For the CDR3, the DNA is TGTGCCAGCAGTCCATGGACAGGGGACTACGAGCAGTACTTC. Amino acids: CASSPWTGDYEQYF.

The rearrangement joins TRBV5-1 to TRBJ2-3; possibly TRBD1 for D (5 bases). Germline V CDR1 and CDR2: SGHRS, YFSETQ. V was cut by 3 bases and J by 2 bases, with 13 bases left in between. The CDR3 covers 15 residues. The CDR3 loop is CASSSLGQPTDTQYF. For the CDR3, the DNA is TGCGCCAGCAGCTCCTTGGGGCAACCCACAGATACGCAGTATTTT. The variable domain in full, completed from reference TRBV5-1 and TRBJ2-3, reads KAGVTQTPRYLIKTRGQQVTLSCSPISGHRSVSWYQQTPGQGLQFLFEYFSETQRNKGNFPGRFSGRQFSNSRSEMNVSTLELGDSALYLCASSSLGQPTDTQYFGPGTRLTVL.

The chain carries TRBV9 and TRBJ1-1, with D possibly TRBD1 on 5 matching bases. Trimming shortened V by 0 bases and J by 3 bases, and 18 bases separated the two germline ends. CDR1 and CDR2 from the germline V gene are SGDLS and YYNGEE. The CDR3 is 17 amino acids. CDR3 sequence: CASSVGAQWGPHTEAFF. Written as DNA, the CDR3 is TGTGCCAGCAGCGTAGGAGCCCAATGGGGCCCTCACACTGAAGCTTTCTTT.

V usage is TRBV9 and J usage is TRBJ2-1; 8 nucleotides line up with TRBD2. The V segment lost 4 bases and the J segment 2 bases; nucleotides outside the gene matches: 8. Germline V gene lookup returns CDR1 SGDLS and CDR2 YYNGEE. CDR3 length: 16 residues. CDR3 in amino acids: CASSSRAGGTYNEQFF. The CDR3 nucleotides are TGTGCCAGCAGCTCACGTGCGGGGGGCACCTACAATGAGCAGTTCTTC.

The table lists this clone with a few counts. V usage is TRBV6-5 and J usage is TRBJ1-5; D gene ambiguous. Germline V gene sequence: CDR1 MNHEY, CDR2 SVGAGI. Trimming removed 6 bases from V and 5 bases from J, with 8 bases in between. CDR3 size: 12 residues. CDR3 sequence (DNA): TGTGCCAGCAGCCCCAGGTATCAGCCCCAGCATTTT. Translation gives CASSPRYQPQHF.

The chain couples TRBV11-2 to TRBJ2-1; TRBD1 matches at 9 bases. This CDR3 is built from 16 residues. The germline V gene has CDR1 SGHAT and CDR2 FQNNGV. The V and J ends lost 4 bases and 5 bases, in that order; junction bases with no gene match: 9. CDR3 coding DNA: TGTGCCAGCAGCTCCAGACAGGGGGAACGACACAATGAGCAGTTCTTC. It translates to CASSSRQGERHNEQFF.

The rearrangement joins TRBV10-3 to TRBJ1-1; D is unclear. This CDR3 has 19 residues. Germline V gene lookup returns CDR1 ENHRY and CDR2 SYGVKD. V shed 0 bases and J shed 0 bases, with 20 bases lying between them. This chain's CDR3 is CAISESISGMGSLNTEAFF. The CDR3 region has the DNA TGTGCCATCAGTGAGTCGATAAGTGGTATGGGCAGCCTGAACACTGAAGCTTTCTTT.

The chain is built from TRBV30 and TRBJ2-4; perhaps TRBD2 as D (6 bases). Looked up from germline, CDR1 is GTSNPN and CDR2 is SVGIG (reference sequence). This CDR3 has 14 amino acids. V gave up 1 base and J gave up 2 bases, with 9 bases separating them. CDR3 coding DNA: TGTGCCTGGAGTGCCGGGAGCACCAAAAACATTCAGTACTTC. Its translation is CAWSAGSTKNIQYF.

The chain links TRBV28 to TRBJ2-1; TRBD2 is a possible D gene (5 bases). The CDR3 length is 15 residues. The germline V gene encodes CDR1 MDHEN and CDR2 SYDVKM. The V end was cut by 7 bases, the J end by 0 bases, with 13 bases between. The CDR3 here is CASTRRGYSYNEQFF. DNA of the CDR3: TGTGCCAGCACCCGCAGAGGGTACTCCTACAATGAGCAGTTCTTC.

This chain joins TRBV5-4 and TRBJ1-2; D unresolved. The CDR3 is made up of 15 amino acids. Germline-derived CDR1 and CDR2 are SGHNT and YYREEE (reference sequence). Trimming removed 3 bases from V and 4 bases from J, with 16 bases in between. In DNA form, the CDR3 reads TGTGCCAGCAGCTCCGTAACTCAGGCACTCTATGGCTACACCTTC. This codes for CASSSVTQALYGYTF.

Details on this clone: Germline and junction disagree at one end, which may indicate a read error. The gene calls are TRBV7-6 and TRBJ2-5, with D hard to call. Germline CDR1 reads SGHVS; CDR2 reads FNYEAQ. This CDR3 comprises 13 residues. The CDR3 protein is CASSLGVQGTQYF. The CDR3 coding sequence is TGTGCCAGCAGCTTAGGGGTCCAAGGGACCCAGTACTTC.

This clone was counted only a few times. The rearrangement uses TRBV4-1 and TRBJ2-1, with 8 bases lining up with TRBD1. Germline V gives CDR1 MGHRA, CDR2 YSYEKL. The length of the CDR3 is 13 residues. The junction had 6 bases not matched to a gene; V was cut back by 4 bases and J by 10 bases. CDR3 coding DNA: TGCGCCAGCAGCCCCCGGACAGGGCGCGAGCAGTTCTTC. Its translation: CASSPRTGREQFF.

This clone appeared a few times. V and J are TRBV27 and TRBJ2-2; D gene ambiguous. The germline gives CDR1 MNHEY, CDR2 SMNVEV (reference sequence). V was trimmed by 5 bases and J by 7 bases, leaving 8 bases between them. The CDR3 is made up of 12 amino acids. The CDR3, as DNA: TGTGCCAGCAGTCGGCACAGCGGGGAGCTGTTTTTT. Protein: CASSRHSGELFF.

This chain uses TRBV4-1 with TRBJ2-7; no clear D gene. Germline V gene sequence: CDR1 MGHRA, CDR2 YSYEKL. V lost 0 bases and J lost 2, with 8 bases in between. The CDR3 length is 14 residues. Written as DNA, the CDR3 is TGCGCCAGCAGCCAAGATAGAGTTACCTACGAGCAGTACTTC. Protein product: CASSQDRVTYEQYF.

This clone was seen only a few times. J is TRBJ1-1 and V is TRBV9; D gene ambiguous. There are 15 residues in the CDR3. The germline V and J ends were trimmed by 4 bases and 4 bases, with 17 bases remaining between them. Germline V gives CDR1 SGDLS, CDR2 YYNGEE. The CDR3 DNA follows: TGTGCCAGCAGCCCCCTCGCGAGGGCGTCCACTGAAGCTTTCTTT. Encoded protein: CASSPLARASTEAFF.

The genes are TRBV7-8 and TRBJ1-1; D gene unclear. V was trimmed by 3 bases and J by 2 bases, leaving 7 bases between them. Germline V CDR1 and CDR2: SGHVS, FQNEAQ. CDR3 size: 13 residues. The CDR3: CASSFTANTEAFF. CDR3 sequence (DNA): TGTGCCAGCAGCTTTACAGCCAACACTGAAGCTTTCTTT.

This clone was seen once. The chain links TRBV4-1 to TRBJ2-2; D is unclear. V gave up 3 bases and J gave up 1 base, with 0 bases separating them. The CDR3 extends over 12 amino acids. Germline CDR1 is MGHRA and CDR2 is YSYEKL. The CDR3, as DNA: TGCGCCAGCAGCCAGAACACCGGGGAGCTGTTTTTT. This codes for CASSQNTGELFF.